The sequence of this T cell receptor beta chain was determined in a study of cytomegalovirus exposure and HLA in healthy donors. Study details: One earlier analysis, a look at 150 million to 200 million T cells, found 117 million unique TCR beta sequences. Broader study findings: Accurate prediction of most subjects' HLA-A and HLA-B alleles from TCR beta sequences was reported.

The PCR contained 60 Vbeta and 13 Jbeta primers. Assay: immunoSEQ multiplex PCR; the TCRdb copy retains only in-frame clones and omits some. The data contain 150,000 to 200,000 clones, around 80% of them seen just once; the ten biggest clones take up under 2%. With 6 bases clipped from V and 5 bases from J, the junction kept 4 bases outside the gene matches. Germline V CDR1 and CDR2: SQVTM, ANQGSEA. The CDR3 consists of 12 residues. As to this clone: Its specificity is unknown.

This receptor was taken from a man under 40 in good health and CMV-seronegative. This chain joins TRBV29-1 and TRBJ2-1, with 7 positions matching TRBD2. The material sequenced was PBMCs. DNA for the CDR3: TGCAGCGTAAGACTAGCAAACAATGAGCAGTTCTTC. This encodes CSVRLANNEQFF.